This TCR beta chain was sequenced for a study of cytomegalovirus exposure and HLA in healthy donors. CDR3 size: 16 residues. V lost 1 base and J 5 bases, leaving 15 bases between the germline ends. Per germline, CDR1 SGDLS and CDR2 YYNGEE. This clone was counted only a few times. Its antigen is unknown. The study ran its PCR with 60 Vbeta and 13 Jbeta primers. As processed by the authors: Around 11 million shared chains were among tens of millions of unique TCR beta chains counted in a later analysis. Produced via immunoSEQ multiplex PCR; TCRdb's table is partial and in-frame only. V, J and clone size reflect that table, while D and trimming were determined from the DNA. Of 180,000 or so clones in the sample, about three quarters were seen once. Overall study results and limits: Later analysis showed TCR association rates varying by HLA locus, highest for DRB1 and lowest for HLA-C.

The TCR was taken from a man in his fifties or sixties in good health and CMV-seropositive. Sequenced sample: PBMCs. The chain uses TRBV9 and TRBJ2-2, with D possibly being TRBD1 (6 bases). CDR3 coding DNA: TGTGCCAGCAGCGTATATACCCAGGGGCCGACCGGGGAGCTGTTTTTT. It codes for CASSVYTQGPTGELFF.